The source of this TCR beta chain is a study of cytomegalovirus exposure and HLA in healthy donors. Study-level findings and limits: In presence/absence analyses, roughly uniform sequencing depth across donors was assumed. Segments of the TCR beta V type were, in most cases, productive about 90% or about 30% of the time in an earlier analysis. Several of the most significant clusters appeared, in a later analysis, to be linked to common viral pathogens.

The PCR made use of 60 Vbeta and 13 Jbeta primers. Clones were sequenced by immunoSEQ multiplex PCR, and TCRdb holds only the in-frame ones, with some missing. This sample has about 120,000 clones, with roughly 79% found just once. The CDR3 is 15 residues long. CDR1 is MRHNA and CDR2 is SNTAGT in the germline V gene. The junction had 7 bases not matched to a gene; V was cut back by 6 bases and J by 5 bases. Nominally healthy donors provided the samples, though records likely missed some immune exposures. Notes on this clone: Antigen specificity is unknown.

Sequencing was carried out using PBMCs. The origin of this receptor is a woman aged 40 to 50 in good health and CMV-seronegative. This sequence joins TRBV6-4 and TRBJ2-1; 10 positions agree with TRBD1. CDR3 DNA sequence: TGTGCCAGCAGACCGCGACAGGGGGCAGACAATGAGCAGTTCTTC. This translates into CASRPRQGADNEQFF.